One sample yielded the 21 T cell receptor beta chains listed below, sequenced in a study of blood T cell repertoires in COVID-19. TCRdb keeps only in-frame clones here, not all; method: immunoSEQ multiplex PCR. The sample lists 95,000 to 100,000 clones, more than 70% seen once, with 11% in the top ten. Sequenced input: peripheral blood. The receptor set was obtained from a woman aged 25 to 39 with acute or convalescent COVID-19.

This clone has more than one count but fewer than ten. This chain uses TRBV7-8 with TRBJ1-5, with 8 nucleotides matching TRBD1. Germline CDR1 is SGHVS and CDR2 is FQNEAQ. The CDR3 extends over 16 amino acids. Losses at the gene ends were 3 bases for V and 4 bases for J; bases not matched to a gene: 8. The CDR3 DNA is TGTGCCAGCAGCTTGAGTGGACAGGGTTGGAATCAGCCCCAGCATTTT. Amino acid sequence: CASSLSGQGWNQPQHF.

The rearrangement links TRBV5-1 to TRBJ1-1, with 8 bases fitting TRBD1. The CDR3 runs 15 residues. Germline CDR1 is SGHRS and CDR2 is YFSETQ. The trim removed 0 bases at V and 2 bases at J, leaving 3 bases unmatched. The CDR3 region is CASSLVPGGNTEAFF. CDR3 bases: TGCGCCAGCAGCTTGGTTCCAGGGGGCAACACTGAAGCTTTCTTT. Based on the CDR3 plus reference TRBV5-1 and TRBJ1-1, the full variable domain is KAGVTQTPRYLIKTRGQQVTLSCSPISGHRSVSWYQQTPGQGLQFLFEYFSETQRNKGNFPGRFSGRQFSNSRSEMNVSTLELGDSALYLCASSLVPGGNTEAFFGQGTRLTVV.

The chain combines TRBV5-1 with TRBJ1-4; 7 nucleotides line up with TRBD1. J lost 3 bases, V lost 4 bases, and 3 bases had no gene match. The V gene's germline CDR1 is SGHRS and CDR2 YFSETQ. This CDR3 has 14 residues. The CDR3 DNA reads TGCGCCAGCAGCGGGACAGTTTCTAATGAAAAACTGTTTTTT. This encodes CASSGTVSNEKLFF.

The chain recombines TRBV5-4 with TRBJ1-1, with D unresolved. The length of the CDR3 is 12 residues. Germline V CDR1 and CDR2: SGHNT, YYREEE (reference sequence). V lost 2 bases and J lost 6, with 8 bases in between. Written as DNA, the CDR3 is TGTGCCAGCAGCTTTGGAGGGTCTGAAGCTTTCTTT. Translating gives CASSFGGSEAFF.

The chain employs TRBV5-3 and TRBJ2-7; a weak D match, TRBD2 (6 bases). TRBV5-3 belongs to the ORF category, with a function that is uncertain. V was trimmed by 9 bases and J by 1 base, leaving 17 bases between them. The CDR3 runs 14 residues. CDR3 bases: TGTGCCACCCCCCCGAGGAGGGATTCCTACGAGCAGTACTTC. This codes for CATPPRRDSYEQYF.

The V gene is TRBV2, the J gene TRBJ2-3, with a weak D call TRBD2 (6 bases). This CDR3 has 13 amino acids. Trimming left V 6 bases short and J 3 bases short, with 10 bases between. CDR1 and CDR2 (germline): SNHLY, FYNNEI. CDR3 bases: TGTGCCAGCAGGGGGGACTTTACAGATACGCAGTATTTT. Its translation is CASRGDFTDTQYF.

The rearrangement uses TRBV11-2 and TRBJ2-2, with no clear D. V lost 2 bases to trimming and J lost 7 bases, with 5 bases between them. This CDR3 is 12 amino acids long. Germline CDR1 SGHAT, CDR2 FQNNGV. In DNA, the CDR3 is TGTGCCAGCAGCTTAAAGAGCGGGGAGCTGTTTTTT. It specifies CASSLKSGELFF.

CDR3 residues: CASSAWDSSLQQYF. CDR3 DNA sequence: TGTGCCAGCAGCGCCTGGGACAGTTCGTTACAGCAGTACTTC. V and J are TRBV7-8 and TRBJ2-7; 7 bases line up with TRBD1. CDR3 size: 14 residues. Germline values: CDR1 SGHVS, CDR2 FQNEAQ. J lost 8 bases, V lost 5 bases, and 12 bases had no gene match. The whole variable domain, remainder taken from reference TRBV7-8 and TRBJ2-7, is GAGVSQSPRYKVAKRGQDVALRCDPISGHVSLFWYQQALGQGPEFLTYFQNEAQLDKSGLPSDRFFAERPEGSVSTLKIQRTQQEDSAVYLCASSAWDSSLQQYFGPGTRLTVT.

This clone was found a few times. The chain carries TRBV10-3 and TRBJ1-5; D gene ambiguous. Germline CDR1 and CDR2: ENHRY and SYGVKD. Trimming took off 3 bases at V and 1 base at J, with 10 bases between the two ends. The CDR3 runs to 15 residues. The DNA for the CDR3 is TGTGCCATCAGTGACCCGGGGAGGAGCAATCAGCCCCAGCATTTT. It translates to CAISDPGRSNQPQHF.

In its sample, this clone was seen once. The chain recombines TRBV12-3 or TRBV12-4 with TRBJ2-5, with 7 bases aligning to TRBD1. The J segment lost 4 bases and the V segment lost 5 bases, leaving 1 base of the junction unmatched. This CDR3 is built from 12 residues. The CDR3 reads CASSPGGETQYF. The CDR3 DNA sequence: TGTGCCAGCAGTCCAGGGGGAGAGACCCAGTACTTC.

CDR3 DNA sequence: TGTGCCAGCAGCCAGAGTGGGACAGGGTCGGACTATGGCTACACCTTC. Amino acid sequence: CASSQSGTGSDYGYTF. The chain links TRBV4-2 to TRBJ1-2, with 9 positions matching TRBD1. V trimming: 3 bases; J trimming: 3 bases; junction bases outside the gene matches: 8. The CDR3 totals 16 residues. The germline CDR1 and CDR2 sequences are LGHNA and YNFKEQ.

V is TRBV29-1 and J is TRBJ1-2; TRBD1 aligns across 8 bases. CDR1 SQVTM and CDR2 ANQGSEA come from the germline V gene. The CDR3 loop spans 11 amino acids. The ends lost 6 bases at V and 4 bases at J; junction bases unmatched: 1. The CDR3 coding sequence is TGCAGCGTCACAGGGGGCTATGGCTACACCTTC. Protein sequence: CSVTGGYGYTF.

The table lists this clone with a few counts. V usage is TRBV4-2 and J usage is TRBJ1-4; D is ambiguous. CDR3 length: 15 residues. Per the germline V gene, CDR1 is LGHNA and CDR2 is YNFKEQ. Trimming shortened V by 1 base and J by 4 bases, and 10 bases separated the two germline ends. In DNA form, the CDR3 reads TGTGCCAGCAGCCAAGGGACTGCCCTTAATGAAAAACTGTTTTTT. As protein: CASSQGTALNEKLFF.

This clone has just a few counts. The J gene is TRBJ2-7, the V gene TRBV12-3 or TRBV12-4; possible D gene TRBD1, 6 bases. The CDR3 has 13 amino acids. The V gene lost 0 bases and the J gene lost 6 bases, with 9 bases spanning the gap. This CDR3 is CASSLAQGREQYF. The CDR3 DNA follows: TGTGCCAGCAGTTTAGCGCAGGGGCGCGAGCAGTACTTC.

This clone turned up a few times. V and J are TRBV9 and TRBJ2-2; no reliable D call. Germline V gene data show CDR1 as SGDLS and CDR2 as YYNGEE. This CDR3 comprises 12 residues. The V end was cut by 2 bases, the J end by 8 bases, with 7 bases between. The CDR3 DNA is TGTGCCAGCAGCGTTTTTGCGGGGGAGCTGTTTTTT. Its protein product is CASSVFAGELFF.

This clone was found a few times. This chain links TRBV6-5 with TRBJ1-3; D gene ambiguous. V was trimmed by 4 bases and J by 9 bases, leaving 10 bases between them. Germline V gene lookup returns CDR1 MNHEY and CDR2 SVGAGI. The length of the CDR3 is 12 residues. This CDR3 is CASSSSAGTIYF. DNA for the CDR3: TGTGCCAGCAGTTCTTCAGCGGGCACCATATATTTT.

This chain uses TRBV7-9 with TRBJ2-7, with TRBD2 matching over 8 bases. After removal of 1 base from V and 4 bases from J, the junction contained 9 bases not matched to a gene. The CDR3 is made up of 16 amino acids. Germline loops: CDR1 SEHNR, CDR2 FQNEAQ (reference sequence). CDR3 sequence (DNA): TGTGCCAGCAGCTTAGAGGTCTCCGGCGGGGGGTACGAGCAGTACTTC. Translation: CASSLEVSGGGYEQYF. The full variable domain, with the rest looked up from reference TRBV7-9 and TRBJ2-7, is DTGVSQNPRHKITKRGQNVTFRCDPISEHNRLYWYRQTLGQGPEFLTYFQNEAQLEKSRLLSDRFSAERPKGSFSTLEIQRTEQGDSAMYLCASSLEVSGGGYEQYFGPGTRLTVT.

This clone was detected once. The chain carries TRBV2 and TRBJ1-2, with 9 bases aligning to TRBD1. The V gene's germline CDR1 is SNHLY and CDR2 FYNNEI. Unmatched junction bases numbered 6, after V lost 6 bases and J lost 4 bases. This CDR3 has 14 residues. CDR3 sequence: CASSEGQGLYGYTF. Written as DNA, the CDR3 is TGTGCCAGCAGCGAGGGACAGGGCCTCTATGGCTACACCTTC. Full variable domain (missing parts from reference TRBV2 and TRBJ1-2): EPEVTQTPSHQVTQMGQEVILRCVPISNHLYFYWYRQILGQKVEFLVSFYNNEISEKSEIFDDQFSVERPDGSNFTLKIRSTKLEDSAMYFCASSEGQGLYGYTFGSGTRLTVV.

The chain employs TRBV3-1 (or the pseudogene TRBV3-2) and TRBJ1-6; tentatively, D is TRBD1 (5 bases). The CDR3 runs 13 residues. Germline loops: CDR1 LGHDT, CDR2 YNNKEL (reference sequence). Deletions cut 8 bases from V and 5 bases from J, with 10 bases between. CDR3 sequence: CASGQGHNSPLHF. In nucleotides, the CDR3 is TGTGCCAGCGGGCAGGGCCATAATTCACCCCTCCACTTT.

The chain employs TRBV2 and TRBJ1-1; 7 bases align to TRBD1. CDR1 and CDR2 (germline): SNHLY, FYNNEI. The CDR3 contains 13 residues. V dropped 3 bases and J dropped 3; count of bases not matched to a gene: 1. CDR3 nucleotide sequence: TGTGCCAGCAGTGAGGGGACAGACACTGAAGCTTTCTTT. Residues: CASSEGTDTEAFF.

This sequence joins TRBV27 and TRBJ1-3; weak D call: TRBD1 (6 bases). The CDR3 sequence is 15 residues long. V was pared by 6 bases and J by 2 bases, with 14 bases between. The germline CDR1 and CDR2 sequences are MNHEY and SMNVEV (reference sequence). CDR3 sequence: CASRSRGSAGNTIYF. Here the CDR3 DNA reads TGTGCCAGCAGATCCAGGGGAAGTGCTGGAAACACCATATATTTT.